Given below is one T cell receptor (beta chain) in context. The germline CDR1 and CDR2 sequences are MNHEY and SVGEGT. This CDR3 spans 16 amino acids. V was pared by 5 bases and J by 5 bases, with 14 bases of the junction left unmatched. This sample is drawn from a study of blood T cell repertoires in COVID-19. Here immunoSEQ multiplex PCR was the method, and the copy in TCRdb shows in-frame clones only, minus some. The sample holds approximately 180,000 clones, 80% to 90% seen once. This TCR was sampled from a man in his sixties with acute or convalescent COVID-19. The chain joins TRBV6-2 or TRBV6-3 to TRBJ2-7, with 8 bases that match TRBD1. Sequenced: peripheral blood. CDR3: CASSLNRQGLRDEQYF. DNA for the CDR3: TGTGCCAGCAGTCTTAATCGACAGGGGTTGCGCGACGAGCAGTACTTC.